This paragraph covers one TCR beta chain sequence. What this receptor recognizes is not known. It has no much larger one-base neighbor in the sample; base qualities were not kept. The data were taken from a study of blood T cells in healthy people across ages (dated by TCRdb to between 2015 and 2016). At the level of the whole study: In model experiments, roughly one uniquely barcoded TCR beta cDNA molecule per two T cells was captured by template switching. Age-related changes in TCR beta repertoire diversity were measured in the study by deep sequencing normalized with unique cDNA molecular identifiers. The donors were divided into four age groups: young (average about 16 years), middle-aged (under 40), aged (approximately 62) and long-lived (about 90). Donors of different ages were randomly distributed across sequencing lanes to avoid experimental bias. Using the same blood draw, the study looked at two additional independent replicas of 1 million unique cDNA reads for two donors, one aged 18 to 30 and the other aged 80 or older. Results the study describes overall, beyond this receptor: Observed TCR beta diversity per million T cells fell roughly linearly with age, and a significant reduction was already apparent by age roughly 41. The CMV infection status of donors was not known, potentially confounding age-related changes in expanded clonotypes. Because profiling used bulk unsorted PBMCs, naive and antigen-experienced compartments could not be compared conclusively. Observed TCR beta diversity correlated strongly with the percentage of naive T cells measured by flow cytometry. Estimates of total diversity based on one million sequenced T cells were considered lower bounds and underestimates. Compared with the aged group, more naive CD4+ T cells, fewer expanded clones and increased TCR diversity were shown by the long-lived group, suggesting age selection.

The protocol used for the library was 5' RACE. These reads were obtained on an Illumina HiSeq 2500. A second PCR of roughly 6 to 12 cycles was run with a J-beta primer mix and a sample-barcoded 5' primer. A template-switch 5' adaptor carrying 12 random nucleotides introduced a unique molecular identifier onto each TCR beta cDNA molecule. At least 3 million CDR3-containing paired-end reads were obtained from each sample. All of the RNA was converted into first-strand cDNA using the Mint cDNA synthesis kit, with a TRBC-specific oligonucleotide serving as the primer. Following uracil-DNA glycosylase treatment, a first 18-cycle PCR with universal primers M1SS and BC2_uni_R was performed on all cDNA. On the authors' methods: Each sample was normalized by randomly selecting 1 million high-quality reads, each carrying a distinct molecular identifier. Reads sharing molecular identifiers were discarded rather than binned into consensus sequences. MiTCR, with a Q25 quality threshold and the strictest error-elimination algorithm, was used for CDR3 identification, clonotype clustering and error correction. A nonparametric unseen species model with Euler transformation was used to estimate lower-bound total TCR beta diversity. Using fastp at Q25 and MiXCR, TCRdb reprocessed the public reads and kept productive beta chains. Here each entry gathers all rows of one CDR3 protein and keeps the most common genes and DNA. Here the V and J calls rest on TCRdb's processing, not on the authors' analysis. Within this sample are over 1,300,000 distinct CDR3 sequences, with 55% to 75% of them counted one time only. Roughly 6.3% of the sample rests with the top ten.

Unmatched junction bases come to 7, with V trimmed by 4 bases and J by 4 bases. From cysteine to phenylalanine, the CDR3 is 15 amino acids long. Only the CDR3 part of the read is kept: 45 bases, read in frame from the first base. The germline V gene provides CDR1 SGHRS and CDR2 YFSETQ. Systemically healthy Caucasian individuals from Russia, around 38 in total and aged roughly 6 to 95 years, were included as donors. Each donor gave around 9 milliliters of peripheral blood, collected into EDTA-treated Vacutainer tubes. Ficoll-Paque density-gradient centrifugation was used to isolate PBMCs, with at least 7 million per sample. Total RNA was extracted from PBMCs with Trizol reagent, with at least 5 micrograms obtained per sample. Naive CD45RAhigh/CD27high T cell percentages were measured by flow cytometry on a PBMC aliquot from every donor.

Sequencing used blood. The TCR sequence derives from a man aged 18 to 29 in good health. The rearrangement joined TRBV5-1 to TRBJ2-5; a stretch of 10 junction bases matches TRBD2. The DNA is as follows: TGCGCCAGCAGCCCCGAGACTAGCGGGCGAGAGACCCAGTACTTC. This is translated as CASSPETSGRETQYF.